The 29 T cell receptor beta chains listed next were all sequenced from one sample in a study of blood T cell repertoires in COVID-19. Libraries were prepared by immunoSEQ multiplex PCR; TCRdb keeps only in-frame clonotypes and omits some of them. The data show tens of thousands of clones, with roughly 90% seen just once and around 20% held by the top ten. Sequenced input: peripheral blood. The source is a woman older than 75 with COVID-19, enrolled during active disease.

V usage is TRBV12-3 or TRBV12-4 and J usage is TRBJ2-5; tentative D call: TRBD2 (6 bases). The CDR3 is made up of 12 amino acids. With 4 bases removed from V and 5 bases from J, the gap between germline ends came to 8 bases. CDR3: CASSSGGETQYF. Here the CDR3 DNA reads TGTGCCAGCAGTTCCGGGGGTGAGACCCAGTACTTC.

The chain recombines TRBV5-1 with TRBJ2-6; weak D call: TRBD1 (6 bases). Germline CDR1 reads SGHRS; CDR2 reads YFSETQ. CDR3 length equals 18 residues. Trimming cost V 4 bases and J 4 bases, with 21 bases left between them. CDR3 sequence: CASSLTQGTPLGANVLTF. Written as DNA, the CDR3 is TGCGCCAGCAGCCTAACACAGGGTACCCCCCTGGGGGCCAACGTCCTGACTTTC.

CDR3 sequence (DNA): TGTGCCAGCTCCGCTAGTTTCGGGGAGCTGTTTTTT. It is translated as CASSASFGELFF. The J gene is TRBJ2-2, the V gene TRBV18; D ambiguous. V lost 6 bases to trimming and J lost 7 bases, with 9 bases between them. The V gene's germline CDR1 is KGHSH and CDR2 LQKENI. The CDR3 runs to 12 residues. The complete variable domain, with remaining parts taken from reference TRBV18 and TRBJ2-2, reads NAGVMQNPRHLVRRRGQEARLRCSPMKGHSHVYWYRQLPEEGLKFMVYLQKENIIDESGMPKERFSAEFPKEGPSILRIQQVVRGDSAAYFCASSASFGELFFGEGSRLTVL.

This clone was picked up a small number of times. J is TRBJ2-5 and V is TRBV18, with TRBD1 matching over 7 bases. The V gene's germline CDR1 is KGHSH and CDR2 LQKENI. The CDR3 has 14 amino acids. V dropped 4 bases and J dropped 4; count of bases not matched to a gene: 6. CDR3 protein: CASSLQTGPETQYF. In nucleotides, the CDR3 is TGTGCCAGCTCACTACAGACAGGGCCAGAGACCCAGTACTTC.

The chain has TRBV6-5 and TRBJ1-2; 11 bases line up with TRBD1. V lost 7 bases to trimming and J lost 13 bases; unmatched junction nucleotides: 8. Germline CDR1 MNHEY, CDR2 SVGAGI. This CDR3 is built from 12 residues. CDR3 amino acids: CASKDRGRVPTF. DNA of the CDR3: TGTGCCAGCAAGGACAGGGGGCGGGTCCCCACCTTC.

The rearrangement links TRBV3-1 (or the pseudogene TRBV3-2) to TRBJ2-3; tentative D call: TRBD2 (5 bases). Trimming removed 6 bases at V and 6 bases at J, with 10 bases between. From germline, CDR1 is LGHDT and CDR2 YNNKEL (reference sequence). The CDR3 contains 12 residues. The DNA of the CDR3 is TGTGCCAGCAGAGGTAGCGTTGATACGCAGTATTTT. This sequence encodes CASRGSVDTQYF.

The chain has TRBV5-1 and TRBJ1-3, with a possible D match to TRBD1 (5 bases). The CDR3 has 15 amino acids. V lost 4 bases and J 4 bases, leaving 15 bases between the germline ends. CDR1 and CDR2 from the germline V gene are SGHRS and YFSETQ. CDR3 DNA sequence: TGCGCCAGCAGCACCGACAGTATTCCGGGAAACACCATATATTTT. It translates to CASSTDSIPGNTIYF.

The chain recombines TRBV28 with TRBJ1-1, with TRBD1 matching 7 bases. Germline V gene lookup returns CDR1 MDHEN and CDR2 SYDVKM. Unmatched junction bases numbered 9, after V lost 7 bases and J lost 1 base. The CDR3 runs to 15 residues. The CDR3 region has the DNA TGTGCCAGCATACTAGGGGGCGCGGGGAACACTGAAGCTTTCTTT. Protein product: CASILGGAGNTEAFF.

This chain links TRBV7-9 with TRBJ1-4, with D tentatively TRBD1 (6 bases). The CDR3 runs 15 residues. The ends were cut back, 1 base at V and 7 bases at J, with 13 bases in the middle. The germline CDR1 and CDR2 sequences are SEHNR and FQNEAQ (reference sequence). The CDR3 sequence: CASSLDTGLGEKLFF. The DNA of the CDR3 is TGTGCCAGCAGCTTAGACACAGGGCTGGGTGAAAAACTGTTTTTT.

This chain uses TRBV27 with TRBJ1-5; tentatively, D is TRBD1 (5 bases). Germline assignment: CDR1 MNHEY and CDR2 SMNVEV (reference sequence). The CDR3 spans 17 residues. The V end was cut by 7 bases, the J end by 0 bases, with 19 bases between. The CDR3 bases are TGTGCCAGCACCCAACGGGGGGGGACTCATAGCAATCAGCCCCAGCATTTT. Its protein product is CASTQRGGTHSNQPQHF.

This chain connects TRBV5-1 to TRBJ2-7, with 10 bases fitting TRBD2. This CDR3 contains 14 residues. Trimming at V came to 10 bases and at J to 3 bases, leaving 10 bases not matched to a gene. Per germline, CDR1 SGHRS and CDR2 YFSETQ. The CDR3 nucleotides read TGCGCCTCCCGAGAAGCGGGGGGGTTCTACGAGCAGTACTTC. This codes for CASREAGGFYEQYF.

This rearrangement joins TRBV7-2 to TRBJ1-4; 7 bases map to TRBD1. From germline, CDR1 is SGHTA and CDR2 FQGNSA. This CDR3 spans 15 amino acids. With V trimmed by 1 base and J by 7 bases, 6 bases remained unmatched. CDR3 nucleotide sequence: TGTGCCAGCAGCTTAGACAGGGGATCGGCTGAAAAACTGTTTTTT. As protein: CASSLDRGSAEKLFF. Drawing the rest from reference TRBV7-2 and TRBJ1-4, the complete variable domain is GAGVSQSPSNKVTEKGKDVELRCDPISGHTALYWYRQSLGQGLEFLIYFQGNSAPDKSGLPSDRFSAERTGGSVSTLTIQRTQQEDSAVYLCASSLDRGSAEKLFFGSGTQLSVL.

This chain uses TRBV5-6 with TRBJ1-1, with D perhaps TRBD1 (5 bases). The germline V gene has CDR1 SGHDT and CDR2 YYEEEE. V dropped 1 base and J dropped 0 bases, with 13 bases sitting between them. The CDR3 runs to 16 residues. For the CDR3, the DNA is TGTGCCAGCAGCTTGAGGCAGGGCAGCTTGAACACTGAAGCTTTCTTT. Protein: CASSLRQGSLNTEAFF.

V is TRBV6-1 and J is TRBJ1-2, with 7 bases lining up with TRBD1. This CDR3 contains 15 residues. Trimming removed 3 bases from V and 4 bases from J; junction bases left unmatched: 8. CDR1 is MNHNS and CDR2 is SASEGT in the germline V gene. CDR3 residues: CASSEAGQSFYGYTF. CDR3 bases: TGTGCCAGCAGTGAGGCGGGACAGTCTTTCTATGGCTACACCTTC.

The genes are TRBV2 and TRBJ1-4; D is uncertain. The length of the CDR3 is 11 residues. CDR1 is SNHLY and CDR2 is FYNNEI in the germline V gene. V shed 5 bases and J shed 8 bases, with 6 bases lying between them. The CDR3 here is CASSRREKLFF. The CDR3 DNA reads TGTGCCAGCAGTCGCCGGGAAAAACTGTTTTTT.

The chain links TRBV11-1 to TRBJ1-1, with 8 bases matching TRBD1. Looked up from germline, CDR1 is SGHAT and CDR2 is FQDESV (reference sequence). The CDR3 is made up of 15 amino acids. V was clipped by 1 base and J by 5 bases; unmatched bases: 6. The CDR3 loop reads CASSLGTGFLTEAFF. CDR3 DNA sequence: TGTGCCAGCAGCTTAGGGACAGGGTTTTTAACTGAAGCTTTCTTT.

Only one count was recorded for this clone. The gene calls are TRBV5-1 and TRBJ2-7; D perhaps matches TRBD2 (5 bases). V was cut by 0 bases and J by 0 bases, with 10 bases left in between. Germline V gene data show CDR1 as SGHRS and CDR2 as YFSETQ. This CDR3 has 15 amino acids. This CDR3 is CASSLEGTSSYEQYF. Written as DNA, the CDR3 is TGCGCCAGCAGCTTGGAAGGTACTAGCTCCTACGAGCAGTACTTC.

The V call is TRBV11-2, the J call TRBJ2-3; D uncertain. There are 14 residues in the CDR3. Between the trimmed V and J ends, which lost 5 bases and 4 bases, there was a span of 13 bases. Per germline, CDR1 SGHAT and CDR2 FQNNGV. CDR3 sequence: CASSVTEKADTQYF. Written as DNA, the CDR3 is TGTGCCAGCAGCGTTACAGAAAAGGCAGATACGCAGTATTTT.

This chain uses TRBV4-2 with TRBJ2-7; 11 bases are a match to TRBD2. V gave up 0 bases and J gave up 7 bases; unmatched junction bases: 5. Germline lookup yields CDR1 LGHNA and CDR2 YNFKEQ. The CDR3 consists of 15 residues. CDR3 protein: CASSQDQLAGGEQYF. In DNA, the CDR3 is TGTGCCAGCAGCCAAGATCAGCTAGCGGGGGGAGAGCAGTACTTC.

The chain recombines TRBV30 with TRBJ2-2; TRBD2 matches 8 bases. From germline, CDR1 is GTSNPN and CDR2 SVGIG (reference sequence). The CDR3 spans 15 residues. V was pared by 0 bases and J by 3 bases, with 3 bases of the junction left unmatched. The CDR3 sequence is CAWSVGRGDTGELFF. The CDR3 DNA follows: TGTGCCTGGAGTGTCGGGAGGGGCGACACCGGGGAGCTGTTTTTT.

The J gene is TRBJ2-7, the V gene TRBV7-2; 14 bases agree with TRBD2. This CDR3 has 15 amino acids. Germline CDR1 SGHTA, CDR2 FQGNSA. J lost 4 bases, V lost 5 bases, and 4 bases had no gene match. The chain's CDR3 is CASSAGTSGGYEQYF. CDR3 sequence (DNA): TGTGCCAGCAGCGCCGGGACTAGCGGGGGATACGAGCAGTACTTC.

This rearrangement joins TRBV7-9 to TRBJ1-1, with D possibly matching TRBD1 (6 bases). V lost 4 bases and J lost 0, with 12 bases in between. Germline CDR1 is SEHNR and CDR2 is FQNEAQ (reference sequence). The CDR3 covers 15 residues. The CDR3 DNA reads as TGTGCCAGCAGCTCTCAGGGGAGTATGAACACTGAAGCTTTCTTT. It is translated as CASSSQGSMNTEAFF.

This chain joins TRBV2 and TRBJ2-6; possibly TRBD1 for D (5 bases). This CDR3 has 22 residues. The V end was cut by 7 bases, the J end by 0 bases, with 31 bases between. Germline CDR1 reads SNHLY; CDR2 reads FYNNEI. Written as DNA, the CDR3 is TGTGCCAGCAAGCAGCCCGCGACAGCACTGAAAATAGGGTACTCTGGGGCCAACGTCCTGACTTTC. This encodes CASKQPATALKIGYSGANVLTF.

The CDR3 protein is CASSSGTPGNTIYF. CDR3 coding DNA: TGTGCCAGCAGCTCTGGGACTCCAGGAAACACCATATATTTT. The chain uses TRBV7-2 and TRBJ1-3, with D maybe TRBD1 (5 bases). The CDR3 is 14 residues long. Looked up from germline, CDR1 is SGHTA and CDR2 is FQGNSA. Trimming took off 4 bases at V and 4 bases at J, with 11 bases between the two ends.

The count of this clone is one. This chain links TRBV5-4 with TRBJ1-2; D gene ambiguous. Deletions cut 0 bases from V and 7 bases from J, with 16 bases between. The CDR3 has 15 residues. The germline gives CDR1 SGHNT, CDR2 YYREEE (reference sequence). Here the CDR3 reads CASSLGQGGPAGYTF. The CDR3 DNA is TGTGCCAGCAGCTTGGGACAAGGAGGCCCCGCTGGCTACACCTTC.

This CDR3 is CASSIDGGFNTEAFF. CDR3 nucleotides: TGTGCCAGTAGTATAGATGGGGGCTTTAACACTGAAGCTTTCTTT. The J gene is TRBJ1-1, the V gene TRBV19; D is possibly TRBD1 (6 bases). The CDR3 sequence is 15 residues long. In germline, CDR1 is LNHDA, CDR2 SQIVND (reference sequence). Trimming removed 0 bases from V and 2 bases from J, with 10 bases in between.

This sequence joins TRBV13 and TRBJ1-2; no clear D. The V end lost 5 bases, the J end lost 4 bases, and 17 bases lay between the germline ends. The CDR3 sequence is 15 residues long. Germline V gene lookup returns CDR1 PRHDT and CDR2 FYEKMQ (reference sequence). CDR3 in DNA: TGTGCCAGCAGCACTAGTGGGCGGGAGACCTATGGCTACACCTTC. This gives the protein CASSTSGRETYGYTF.

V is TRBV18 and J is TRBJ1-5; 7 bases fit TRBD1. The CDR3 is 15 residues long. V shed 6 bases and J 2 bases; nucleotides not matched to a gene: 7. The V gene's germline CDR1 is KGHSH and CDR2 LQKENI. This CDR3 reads CASSPTGVGNQPQHF. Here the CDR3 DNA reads TGTGCCAGCTCGCCCACAGGGGTAGGCAATCAGCCCCAGCATTTT. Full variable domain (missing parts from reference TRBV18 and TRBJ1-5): NAGVMQNPRHLVRRRGQEARLRCSPMKGHSHVYWYRQLPEEGLKFMVYLQKENIIDESGMPKERFSAEFPKEGPSILRIQQVVRGDSAAYFCASSPTGVGNQPQHFGDGTRLSIL.

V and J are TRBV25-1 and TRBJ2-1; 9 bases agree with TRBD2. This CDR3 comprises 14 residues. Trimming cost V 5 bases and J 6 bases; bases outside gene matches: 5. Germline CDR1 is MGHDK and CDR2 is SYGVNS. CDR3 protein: CASSSSGGSNEQFF. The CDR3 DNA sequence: TGTGCCAGCAGTTCAAGCGGGGGGTCCAATGAGCAGTTCTTC. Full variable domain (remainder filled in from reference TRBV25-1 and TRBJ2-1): EADIYQTPRYLVIGTGKKITLECSQTMGHDKMYWYQQDPGMELHLIHYSYGVNSTEKGDLSSESTVSRIRTEHFPLTLESARPSHTSQYLCASSSSGGSNEQFFGPGTRLTVL.